Listed here are 23 T cell receptor beta chains from one sample, sequenced in a study of T cells after yellow fever vaccination (dated by TCRdb to between 2018 and 2020). In the paper's terms, the treatment or condition label means: live attenuated yellow fever vaccine strain. The library was built by means of 5' RACE. Data came from an Illumina NovaSeq 6000. TCRdb cleaned the public reads at Q25 with fastp, built clones with MiXCR and kept in-frame beta chains. Every distinct CDR3 protein forms one entry, paired with its most common genes and DNA. In this sample the table shows about 53,000 distinct CDR3 sequences, approximately 5.5% of which occur a single time. The top ten clonotypes cover about a third of the sample. Specimen: PBMCs, either bulk or a sorted T-cell subset (CD4+, CD8+, memory, or dextramer-sorted; not recorded which), collected on the day of the yellow fever booster vaccination. The receptors stem from a man younger than 30 who received the YFV17D yellow fever vaccine.

In its sample, this clonotype was seen many times. The V and J genes are TRBV7-9 and TRBJ1-4; TRBD1 might be the D (6 bases). Trimming cost V 4 bases and J 5 bases, with 17 bases left between them. The CDR3 contains 16 residues. Looked up from germline, CDR1 is SEHNR and CDR2 is FQNEAQ (reference sequence). The CDR3 sequence is CASSSGTRGGNEKLFF. The DNA of the CDR3 is TGTGCCAGCAGCTCCGGGACCAGAGGGGGGAATGAAAAACTGTTTTTT. The variable domain in full, completed from reference TRBV7-9 and TRBJ1-4, reads DTGVSQNPRHKITKRGQNVTFRCDPISEHNRLYWYRQTLGQGPEFLTYFQNEAQLEKSRLLSDRFSAERPKGSFSTLEIQRTEQGDSAMYLCASSSGTRGGNEKLFFGSGTQLSVL.

In its sample, this clonotype was seen many times. The rearrangement joins TRBV20-1 to TRBJ2-5; 9 bases align to TRBD2. The length of the CDR3 is 13 residues. J lost 5 bases, V lost 3 bases, and 4 bases had no gene match. Germline V CDR1 and CDR2: DFQATT, SNEGSKA (reference sequence). DNA of the CDR3: TGCAGTGCTAGGGGACTAGCACGGGAGACCCAGTACTTC. It codes for CSARGLARETQYF.

The chain couples TRBV6-2 or TRBV6-3 to TRBJ2-3, with a possible D match to TRBD2 (6 bases). CDR1 MNHEY and CDR2 SVGEGT come from the germline V gene. The V gene lost 3 bases and the J gene lost 7 bases, with 8 bases spanning the gap. The length of the CDR3 is 12 residues. CDR3 in DNA: TGTGCCAGCAGTTATGGGGGGAATACGCAGTATTTT. Translating it yields CASSYGGNTQYF.

J is TRBJ2-7 and V is TRBV7-6; D is unclear. The CDR3 runs 13 residues. Germline CDR1 is SGHVS and CDR2 is FNYEAQ. V was cut by 3 bases and J by 3 bases, with 9 bases left in between. Written as DNA, the CDR3 is TGTGCCAGCAGCTTGTTCGCGTTCTACGAGCAGTACTTC. Translation gives CASSLFAFYEQYF.

This clonotype was counted only a few times. This chain uses TRBV6-2 or TRBV6-3 with TRBJ2-3; 7 bases are a match to TRBD2. This CDR3 region has 16 residues. Germline trimming cut 10 bases from V and 4 bases from J; bases unmatched to any gene: 17. Germline V gene lookup returns CDR1 MNHEY and CDR2 SVGEGT. The chain's CDR3 is CATDDPGTNGPDTQYF. DNA of the CDR3: TGTGCCACCGACGACCCGGGGACTAACGGACCAGATACGCAGTATTTT.

This clonotype was detected a few times. The genes are TRBV4-1 and TRBJ2-1, with 8 bases lining up with TRBD2. CDR3 length: 16 residues. After removal of 4 bases from V and 8 bases from J, the junction contained 13 bases not matched to a gene. The germline CDR1 and CDR2 sequences are MGHRA and YSYEKL. CDR3 in DNA: TGCGCCAGCAGCCCCCGGGAAAGCGGGGGTGGGGATGAGCAGTTCTTC. Translating it yields CASSPRESGGGDEQFF.

The chain couples TRBV5-1 to TRBJ2-7; tentatively, D is TRBD2 (5 bases). The CDR3 runs 15 residues. Germline CDR1 and CDR2: SGHRS and YFSETQ. The V and J ends lost 4 bases and 0 bases respectively, with 14 bases between them. CDR3 region: CASSLDGSSSYEQYF. The CDR3 DNA reads TGCGCCAGCAGCCTAGATGGGAGTAGCTCCTACGAGCAGTACTTC.

Ten or more counts support this clonotype. This chain links TRBV4-1 with TRBJ2-1; TRBD2 matches 12 bases. From germline, CDR1 is MGHRA and CDR2 YSYEKL. J lost 10 bases, V lost 8 bases, and 12 bases had no gene match. The CDR3 consists of 15 residues. The CDR3 nucleotides are TGCGCCAGCCGCTTTGCTTCTGGGACTAGCGGGGAGCAGTTCTTC. Amino acids: CASRFASGTSGEQFF.

This clonotype was picked up many times. The chain is built from TRBV27 and TRBJ2-1, with 8 bases identical to TRBD2. V trimming: 0 bases; J trimming: 1 base; junction bases outside the gene matches: 2. Germline CDR1 reads MNHEY; CDR2 reads SMNVEV (reference sequence). The length of the CDR3 is 16 residues. CDR3 region: CASSLSGGGSYNEQFF. In DNA form, the CDR3 reads TGTGCCAGCAGTTTATCCGGCGGGGGGTCCTACAATGAGCAGTTCTTC.

This clonotype was counted many times. The rearrangement links TRBV4-2 to TRBJ1-1, with D possibly matching TRBD1 (5 bases). Germline CDR1 is LGHNA and CDR2 is YNFKEQ. This CDR3 has 14 residues. Trimming cost V 3 bases and J 6 bases, with 14 bases left between them. This chain's CDR3 is CASSQGLFRPEAFF. The CDR3 DNA follows: TGTGCCAGCAGCCAGGGACTTTTCAGGCCTGAAGCTTTCTTT.

This clonotype was observed at least ten times. The chain links TRBV12-3 or TRBV12-4 to TRBJ2-7; possibly TRBD1 or TRBD2 for D (5 bases each). Trimming removed 5 bases at V and 1 base at J, with 12 bases between. The CDR3 loop spans 14 amino acids. CDR3 protein: CASSRWDGSYEQYF. DNA for the CDR3: TGTGCCAGCAGTAGGTGGGACGGATCCTACGAGCAGTACTTC.

This rearrangement joins TRBV7-9 to TRBJ1-4; D may be TRBD1 (5 bases). V was clipped by 5 bases and J by 4 bases, with 11 bases between them. This CDR3 is 14 amino acids long. CDR1 is SEHNR and CDR2 is FQNEAQ in the germline V gene (reference sequence). The CDR3, as DNA: TGTGCCAGCAGCCTATCGGGACGTAATGAAAAACTGTTTTTT. Protein: CASSLSGRNEKLFF.

This clonotype has more than one count but fewer than ten. The chain is built from TRBV7-9 and TRBJ2-7; 7 bases map to TRBD2. V shed 1 base and J 6 bases; nucleotides not matched to a gene: 9. The V gene's germline CDR1 is SEHNR and CDR2 FQNEAQ (reference sequence). The length of the CDR3 is 15 residues. CDR3 loop: CASSLGWGGPAEQYF. The CDR3 DNA sequence: TGTGCCAGCAGCTTAGGGTGGGGGGGACCCGCCGAGCAGTACTTC.

The CDR3 here is CASSQDLRPSGAMNTEAFF. The CDR3 DNA sequence: TGTGCCAGCAGCCAAGATCTTCGCCCATCGGGAGCCATGAACACTGAAGCTTTCTTT. The J gene is TRBJ1-1, the V gene TRBV4-2, with D unresolved. CDR1 and CDR2 from the germline V gene are LGHNA and YNFKEQ. The CDR3 consists of 19 residues. Trimming took off 0 bases at V and 0 bases at J, with 20 bases between the two ends.

This clonotype was counted many times. The chain is built from TRBV25-1 and TRBJ2-7, with D possibly matching TRBD1 (5 bases). CDR1 and CDR2 (germline): MGHDK, SYGVNS. The CDR3 has 15 residues. Trimming took 1 base from V and 6 from J, leaving 16 bases between them. The CDR3, as DNA: TGTGCCAGCAGTGAATCCACAGGCCGTCGTGTCGAGCAGTACTTC. The encoded protein is CASSESTGRRVEQYF.

This clonotype was found many times. The chain couples TRBV6-5 to TRBJ2-7; tentative D call: TRBD1 (6 bases). The CDR3 consists of 15 residues. The V gene lost 5 bases and the J gene lost 0 bases, with 14 bases spanning the gap. Germline V CDR1 and CDR2: MNHEY, SVGAGI. The DNA of the CDR3 is TGTGCCAGCAGTCGAGGGACACATAGCTCCTACGAGCAGTACTTC. Translation: CASSRGTHSSYEQYF.

This clonotype was detected only a few times. The chain has TRBV5-1 and TRBJ1-1, with TRBD1 identical over 7 bases. The trim removed 4 bases at V and 5 bases at J, leaving 11 bases unmatched. CDR1 and CDR2 from the germline V gene are SGHRS and YFSETQ. This CDR3 is 15 amino acids long. In DNA, the CDR3 is TGCGCCAGCAGCCCGGACAGGCCGGGTGTAACTGAAGCTTTCTTT. This translates into CASSPDRPGVTEAFF.

This clonotype has ten or more counts. V usage is TRBV4-1 and J usage is TRBJ2-1; perhaps TRBD1 as D (6 bases). Germline V lookup: CDR1 MGHRA, CDR2 YSYEKL. Trimming removed 4 bases at V and 8 bases at J, with 15 bases between. The CDR3 contains 14 residues. The CDR3 region has the DNA TGCGCCAGCAGCCGGGGGCCGCTTGATGATGAGCAGTTCTTC. This translates into CASSRGPLDDEQFF.

This clonotype was counted a few times. The rearrangement links TRBV5-4 to TRBJ2-7; D gene ambiguous. The CDR3 consists of 12 residues. V was pared by 0 bases and J by 5 bases, with 6 bases between. Germline V gene sequence: CDR1 SGHNT, CDR2 YYREEE (reference sequence). CDR3 coding DNA: TGTGCCAGCAGCTTGGGGGCCCACGAGCAGTACTTC. Translating gives CASSLGAHEQYF.

This chain links TRBV4-1 with TRBJ2-1; D is possibly TRBD2 (5 bases). CDR1 is MGHRA and CDR2 is YSYEKL in the germline V gene. V lost 2 bases and J lost 4, with 12 bases in between. This CDR3 contains 15 residues. The CDR3 nucleotides are TGCGCCAGCAGCCAATTAGGACTTAGATACAATGAGCAGTTCTTC. Its translation: CASSQLGLRYNEQFF.

This clonotype was seen many times. The genes are TRBV11-3 and TRBJ2-3, with D tentatively TRBD1 or TRBD2 (5 bases each). Germline V CDR1 and CDR2: SGHNT, YENEEA. V lost 8 bases to trimming and J lost 4 bases, with 16 bases between them. The CDR3 extends over 14 amino acids. In nucleotides, the CDR3 is TGTGCCAGCTCAGGGAGAAGGAACCCAGATACGCAGTATTTT. This sequence encodes CASSGRRNPDTQYF.

This clonotype was counted ten times or more. The rearrangement links TRBV5-1 to TRBJ1-3, with D perhaps TRBD1 (5 bases). Trimming shortened V by 5 bases and J by 2 bases, and 11 bases separated the two germline ends. Germline CDR1 is SGHRS and CDR2 is YFSETQ. This CDR3 spans 14 amino acids. The CDR3 sequence: CASRIPGAGNTIYF. CDR3 nucleotides: TGCGCCAGCAGGATACCGGGGGCTGGAAACACCATATATTTT.

This clonotype appeared many times. CDR3 region: CSASPAGAGGSIDEQFF. The CDR3 DNA follows: TGCAGTGCTTCCCCCGCGGGAGCGGGGGGGTCAATCGATGAGCAGTTCTTC. The V and J genes are TRBV20-1 and TRBJ2-1, with 10 bases fitting TRBD2. The CDR3 covers 17 residues. The V and J ends lost 5 bases and 8 bases, in that order; junction bases with no gene match: 18. Germline-derived CDR1 and CDR2 are DFQATT and SNEGSKA (reference sequence).